The source of this TCR beta chain is a study of cytomegalovirus exposure and HLA in healthy donors. Details on this clone: The antigen is undetermined.

Amplification used 60 Vbeta primers and 13 Jbeta primers. Produced via immunoSEQ multiplex PCR; TCRdb's table is partial and in-frame only. The sample lists around 100,000 clones; around 82% were seen once. Study-wide results and limits: Across donors, sequencing depth was assumed by presence/absence analyses to be roughly uniform.

The V gene end was trimmed by 8 bases and the J gene end by 4 bases; junction bases not matched to a gene: 4. Germline V gives CDR1 SNHLY, CDR2 FYNNEI. The CDR3 loop spans 14 amino acids. The sample consisted of PBMCs. V gene TRBV2 combines with J gene TRBJ2-1, with 11 bases fitting TRBD2. This clonotype was obtained from a man aged 35-49 years in good health and CMV-seropositive. The DNA for the CDR3 is TGTGCCAGCTCCAGACTAGCGGGGTACAATGAGCAGTTCTTC. This translates into CASSRLAGYNEQFF.